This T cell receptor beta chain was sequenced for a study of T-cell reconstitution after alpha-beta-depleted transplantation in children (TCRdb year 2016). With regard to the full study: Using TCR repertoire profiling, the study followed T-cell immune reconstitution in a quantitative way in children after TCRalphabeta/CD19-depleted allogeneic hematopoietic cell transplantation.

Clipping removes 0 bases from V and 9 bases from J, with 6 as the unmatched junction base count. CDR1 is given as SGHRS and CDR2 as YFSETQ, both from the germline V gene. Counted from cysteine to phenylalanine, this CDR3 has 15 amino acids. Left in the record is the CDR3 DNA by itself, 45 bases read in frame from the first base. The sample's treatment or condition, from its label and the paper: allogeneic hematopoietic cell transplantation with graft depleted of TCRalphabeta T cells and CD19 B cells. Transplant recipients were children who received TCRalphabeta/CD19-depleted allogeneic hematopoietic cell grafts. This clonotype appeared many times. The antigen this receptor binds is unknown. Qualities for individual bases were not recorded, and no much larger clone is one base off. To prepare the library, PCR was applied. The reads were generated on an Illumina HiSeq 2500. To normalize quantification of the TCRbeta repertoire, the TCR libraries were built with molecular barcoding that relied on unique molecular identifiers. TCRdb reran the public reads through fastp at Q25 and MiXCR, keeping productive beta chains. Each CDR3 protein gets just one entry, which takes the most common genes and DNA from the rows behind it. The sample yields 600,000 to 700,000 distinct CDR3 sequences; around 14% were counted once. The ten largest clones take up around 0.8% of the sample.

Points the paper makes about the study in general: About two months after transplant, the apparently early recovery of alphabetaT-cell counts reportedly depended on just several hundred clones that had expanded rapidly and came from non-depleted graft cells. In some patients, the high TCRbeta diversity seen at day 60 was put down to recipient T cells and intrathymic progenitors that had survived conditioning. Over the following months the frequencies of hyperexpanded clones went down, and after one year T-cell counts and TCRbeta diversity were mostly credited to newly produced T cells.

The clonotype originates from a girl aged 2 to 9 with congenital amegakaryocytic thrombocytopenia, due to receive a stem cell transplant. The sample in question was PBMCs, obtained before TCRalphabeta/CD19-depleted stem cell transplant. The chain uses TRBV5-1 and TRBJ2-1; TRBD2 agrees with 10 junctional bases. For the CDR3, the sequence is CASSLATSGKGEQFF. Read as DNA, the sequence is TGCGCCAGCAGCTTGGCAACTAGCGGGAAGGGTGAGCAGTTCTTC.